Following are 22 T cell receptor beta chains from one sample sequenced in a study of shared clonotypes between healthy human individuals. The assay was immunoSEQ multiplex PCR, and TCRdb's table has in-frame clones only and misses some. The profile shows around 340,000 clones, around four fifths of them singletons. The sequenced material came from memory CD4+ T cells sorted from blood. Regarding subset: CD45RA-negative fraction. All receptors come from a man younger than 45 in good health.

The genes are TRBV5-4 and TRBJ2-2; D is perhaps TRBD2 (7 bases). Trimming cost V 7 bases and J 5 bases, with 18 bases left between them. From germline, CDR1 is SGHNT and CDR2 YYREEE (reference sequence). The CDR3 extends over 15 amino acids. CDR3 DNA sequence: TGTGCCAGCGGCGAGGGGGGGGCGATTACCGGGGAGCTGTTTTTT. This translates into CASGEGGAITGELFF.

This clone came up once. This chain joins TRBV5-1 and TRBJ2-1; perhaps TRBD2 as D (6 bases). The CDR3 has 14 residues. V lost 0 bases to trimming and J lost 5 bases, with 9 bases between them. Looked up from germline, CDR1 is SGHRS and CDR2 is YFSETQ. DNA of the CDR3: TGCGCCAGCAGCTTGGGCGGGATGAACAATGAGCAGTTCTTC. Protein product: CASSLGGMNNEQFF.

The chain joins TRBV5-1 to TRBJ2-1; TRBD2 agrees at 13 bases. This CDR3 has 15 residues. Germline V CDR1 and CDR2: SGHRS, YFSETQ. Trimming cost V 2 bases and J 7 bases; bases outside gene matches: 3. The CDR3 reads CASSFGLAGENEQFF. Here the CDR3 DNA reads TGCGCCAGCAGCTTCGGACTAGCGGGAGAAAATGAGCAGTTCTTC.

This clone was counted a few times. The chain joins TRBV20-1 to TRBJ2-2, with D uncertain. CDR3 length: 11 amino acids. Trimming removed 6 bases from V and 7 bases from J, with 9 bases in between. Germline V gene sequence: CDR1 DFQATT, CDR2 SNEGSKA (reference sequence). The CDR3 DNA follows: TGCAGTGCGCCTCAATTCGGGGAGCTGTTTTTT. This translates into CSAPQFGELFF.

The V and J genes are TRBV5-5 and TRBJ2-7, with 9 bases aligning to TRBD1. Germline assignment: CDR1 SGHKS and CDR2 YYEKEE (reference sequence). The length of the CDR3 is 15 residues. Losses at the gene ends were 5 bases for V and 2 bases for J; bases not matched to a gene: 8. CDR3 loop: CASSAAGTGPYEQYF. In DNA, the CDR3 is TGTGCCAGCAGTGCGGCGGGGACAGGGCCCTACGAGCAGTACTTC.

This sequence joins TRBV9 and TRBJ1-5, with 8 bases lining up with TRBD1. Per germline, CDR1 SGDLS and CDR2 YYNGEE. The CDR3 spans 16 residues. CDR3 protein: CTERGGTGNSNQPQHF. For the CDR3, the DNA is TGTACCGAGAGAGGGGGGACAGGAAATAGCAATCAGCCCCAGCATTTT.

As for this clone: Compared with germline, one end of the junction differs, possibly owing to a read error. The V gene is TRBV2, the J gene TRBJ1-1; tentatively, D is TRBD1 (6 bases). The CDR3 is 13 residues long. Germline CDR1 reads SNHLY; CDR2 reads FYNNEI. The CDR3 protein is CASSPTGNPEAFF. DNA for the CDR3: TGTGCCAGCAGCCCCACAGGGAACCCTGAAGCTTTCTTT.

The chain has TRBV7-2 and TRBJ2-3; TRBD2 is a possible D gene (6 bases). CDR1 and CDR2 (germline): SGHTA, FQGNSA. V shed 3 bases and J shed 3 bases, with 10 bases lying between them. The CDR3 has 14 amino acids. The chain's CDR3 is CASSFRELTDTQYF. DNA of the CDR3: TGTGCCAGCAGCTTTCGGGAGCTAACAGATACGCAGTATTTT.

The sample holds many counts of this clone. The junction departs from the called germline gene at one end, perhaps through a read error. Within the sample, other DNA sequences also encode this same CDR3. The chain is built from TRBV20-1 and TRBJ1-2; D is ambiguous. The CDR3 has 10 residues. Germline V gene data show CDR1 as DFQATT and CDR2 as SNEGSKA (reference sequence). CDR3 loop: CSARENGYTF. For the CDR3, the DNA is TGCAGTGCGAGAGAGAACGGCTACACCTTC.

The V gene is TRBV5-1, the J gene TRBJ2-7, with D hard to call. Trimming pared 4 bases from V and 1 base from J, leaving 12 bases between. CDR1 and CDR2 (germline): SGHRS, YFSETQ. The CDR3 sequence is 14 residues long. Written as DNA, the CDR3 is TGCGCCAGCAGCCATGGAGCCAAATCCTACGAGCAGTACTTC. Translating gives CASSHGAKSYEQYF. Filled out from reference TRBV5-1 and TRBJ2-7, the complete variable domain reads KAGVTQTPRYLIKTRGQQVTLSCSPISGHRSVSWYQQTPGQGLQFLFEYFSETQRNKGNFPGRFSGRQFSNSRSEMNVSTLELGDSALYLCASSHGAKSYEQYFGPGTRLTVT.

The chain links TRBV5-4 to TRBJ2-2, with TRBD2 as a possible D gene (5 bases). Per germline, CDR1 SGHNT and CDR2 YYREEE (reference sequence). With 2 bases removed from V and 9 bases from J, the gap between germline ends came to 23 bases. CDR3 size: 17 residues. The CDR3 sequence: CASSFTVTRLEVRELFF. Here the CDR3 DNA reads TGTGCCAGCAGCTTTACTGTGACTCGACTGGAGGTCCGGGAGCTGTTTTTT.

V is TRBV18 and J is TRBJ2-2; 10 positions agree with TRBD2. V lost 2 bases to trimming and J lost 4 bases; unmatched junction nucleotides: 7. This CDR3 contains 17 residues. Germline V gene data show CDR1 as KGHSH and CDR2 as LQKENI. The CDR3 sequence: CASSPNLAGVGTGELFF. Written as DNA, the CDR3 is TGTGCCAGCTCACCAAACCTAGCGGGAGTAGGCACCGGGGAGCTGTTTTTT.

V and J are TRBV21-1 and TRBJ1-2; the table assigns TRBD1, which was not confirmed against the DNA. TRBV21-1 is labeled a pseudogene. The CDR3 spans 16 residues. Here the CDR3 DNA reads TGTGCCAGCAGCAGACCGGACACTCGAGATAACTATGGCTACACCTTC. Amino acids: CASSRPDTRDNYGYTF.

The chain couples TRBV7-9 to TRBJ2-7; D remains unclear. Per the germline V gene, CDR1 is SEHNR and CDR2 is FQNEAQ (reference sequence). V shed 1 base and J shed 3 bases, with 10 bases lying between them. This CDR3 region has 14 residues. The CDR3 protein is CASSLGGSLYEQYF. The CDR3 DNA is TGTGCCAGCAGCTTAGGTGGCAGCCTCTACGAGCAGTACTTC.

V usage is TRBV27 and J usage is TRBJ2-1; 12 nucleotides agree with TRBD2. V shed 3 bases and J 1 base; nucleotides not matched to a gene: 4. Germline V CDR1 and CDR2: MNHEY, SMNVEV (reference sequence). CDR3 length: 17 residues. CDR3 sequence reads: CASSFQTSGRSYNEQFF. The CDR3 nucleotides read TGTGCCAGCAGTTTCCAAACTAGCGGGAGGTCCTACAATGAGCAGTTCTTC.

The V and J genes are TRBV4-3 and TRBJ2-1; 9 nucleotides align to TRBD1. The CDR3 loop spans 17 amino acids. Germline-derived CDR1 and CDR2 are LGHNA and YSLEER. V was clipped by 0 bases and J by 9 bases; unmatched bases: 12. This chain's CDR3 is CASSQDGGTGLNSEQFF. The CDR3 DNA follows: TGCGCCAGCAGCCAAGATGGGGGGACAGGGCTAAATAGTGAGCAGTTCTTC.

In nucleotides, the CDR3 is TGTGCCAGCAGCGTAACTAGCGGGAGTGGTGACACCGGGGAGCTGTTTTTT. It translates to CASSVTSGSGDTGELFF. This chain joins TRBV9 and TRBJ2-2, with 11 bases lining up with TRBD2. This CDR3 is built from 17 residues. Germline V gene data show CDR1 as SGDLS and CDR2 as YYNGEE. Losses at the gene ends were 1 base for V and 3 bases for J; bases not matched to a gene: 5.

The V gene is TRBV18, the J gene TRBJ1-5; 8 nucleotides align to TRBD1. Trimming cost V 2 bases and J 0 bases; bases outside gene matches: 3. The V gene's germline CDR1 is KGHSH and CDR2 LQKENI. This CDR3 spans 16 amino acids. CDR3 sequence reads: CASSPSGTGSNQPQHF. In nucleotides, the CDR3 is TGTGCCAGCTCACCATCGGGGACAGGTAGCAATCAGCCCCAGCATTTT. The full variable domain, in which reference TRBV18 and TRBJ1-5 provide the parts outside the CDR3, is NAGVMQNPRHLVRRRGQEARLRCSPMKGHSHVYWYRQLPEEGLKFMVYLQKENIIDESGMPKERFSAEFPKEGPSILRIQQVVRGDSAAYFCASSPSGTGSNQPQHFGDGTRLSIL.

Worth noting for this clone: Different DNA sequences within this sample yield the same CDR3. The chain carries TRBV7-3 and TRBJ2-5, with TRBD2 matching over 8 bases. Germline V lookup: CDR1 SGHTA, CDR2 FQGTGA. V trimming: 2 bases; J trimming: 5 bases; junction bases outside the gene matches: 1. There are 13 residues in the CDR3. The CDR3 DNA sequence: TGTGCCAGCAGCTTACGGGAGGGGGAGACCCAGTACTTC. Translating it yields CASSLREGETQYF.

V gene TRBV14 combines with J gene TRBJ1-3; D perhaps matches TRBD1 (6 bases). CDR3 length equals 15 residues. V shed 1 base and J shed 3 bases, with 10 bases lying between them. The V gene's germline CDR1 is SGHDN and CDR2 FVKESK. The CDR3 nucleotides are TGTGCCAGCAGCCAAGCGAGGGGGTTTGGAAACACCATATATTTT. It specifies CASSQARGFGNTIYF.

J is TRBJ2-3 and V is TRBV5-4; the D gene could be TRBD1 or TRBD2 (5 bases each). Trimming took off 3 bases at V and 10 bases at J, with 18 bases between the two ends. The CDR3 spans 14 residues. Germline V gene data show CDR1 as SGHNT and CDR2 as YYREEE (reference sequence). The CDR3 DNA sequence: TGTGCCAGCAGCTCTGGACGGGGCCCAGGTGCGCAGTATTTT. Residues: CASSSGRGPGAQYF.

The chain recombines TRBV28 with TRBJ2-3, with TRBD1 as a possible D gene (6 bases). V was cut by 2 bases and J by 11 bases, with 17 bases left in between. Germline CDR1 reads MDHEN; CDR2 reads SYDVKM. This CDR3 spans 14 amino acids. The CDR3 region is CASSLRGTISWQYF. The CDR3 nucleotides read TGTGCCAGCAGTTTAAGGGGGACCATTTCTTGGCAGTATTTT.